These T cell receptor beta chains were read from a single sample in a study of identifying expanded T cells in peripheral blood. Sequenced by immunoSEQ multiplex PCR; TCRdb stores in-frame clones only, minus some. Of fewer than 60,000 clones listed, approximately 82% are singletons. Source material: blood. All receptors derive from a person aged 18 to 75 in good health. Each CDR3 is given with its conserved first and last residue. D genes are given only for firm matches. Not all rows give a size; the values are once, few, many and, for expanded clones, a class.

length: 12
J: TRBJ1-5
V: TRBV29-1
D: TRBD1
size: NA
DNA: TGCAGCGTTGCGATGGGACAGTCAGCCCAGCATTTT
CDR3: CSVAMGQSAQHF

length: 16
J: TRBJ1-2
V: TRBV6-5
D: TRBD1
size: few
DNA: TGTGCCAGCAGTTACTCTAGAACAGGGGGAGGCTATGGCTACACCTTC
CDR3: CASSYSRTGGGYGYTF

length: 17
J: TRBJ1-1
V: TRBV5-1
D: NA
size: NA
DNA: TGCGCCAGCAGCTTCTTGGACAGAGTCCGATTTAACACTGAAGCTTTCTTT
CDR3: CASSFLDRVRFNTEAFF

length: 16
J: TRBJ2-1
V: TRBV27
D: NA
size: NA
DNA: TGTGCCAGCAGTTTACACGGGAAGAGATCCTACAATGAGCAGTTCTTC
CDR3: CASSLHGKRSYNEQFF

length: 15
J: TRBJ1-3
V: TRBV18
D: NA
size: NA
DNA: TGTGCCAGCTCACTAAGCATATACCAACAAAACACCATATATTTT
CDR3: CASSLSIYQQNTIYF

length: 10
J: TRBJ1-2
V: TRBV6-6
D: NA
size: few
DNA: TGTGCCACCGAGGGGTATGGCTACACCTTC
CDR3: CATEGYGYTF

length: 13
J: TRBJ1-6
V: TRBV2
D: NA
size: NA
DNA: TGTGCCAGCAAAGGGTCAGATAATTCACCCCTCCACTTT
CDR3: CASKGSDNSPLHF

length: 16
J: TRBJ2-1
V: TRBV5-6
D: TRBD2
size: once
DNA: TGTGCCAGCAGCCCCCCCAGCGGGAGTCTCTACAATGAGCAGTTCTTC
CDR3: CASSPPSGSLYNEQFF

length: 15
J: TRBJ1-5
V: TRBV19
D: NA
size: few
DNA: TGTGCCAGTAGTAGAGGCCGGGGGTTTAATCAGCCCCAGCATTTT
CDR3: CASSRGRGFNQPQHF

length: 12
J: TRBJ2-1
V: TRBV11-3
D: NA
size: NA
DNA: TGTGCCAGCAGCTTAGGCAACAATGAGCAGTTCTTC
CDR3: CASSLGNNEQFF

length: 14
J: TRBJ1-2
V: TRBV7-2
D: TRBD1
size: NA
DNA: TGTGCCAGCAGCTCCGGGACAGAAAACTATGGCTACACCTTC
CDR3: CASSSGTENYGYTF

length: 14
J: TRBJ1-1
V: TRBV2
D: NA
size: NA
DNA: TGTGCCAGCAGCGGACAGCACATGAACACTGAAGCTTTCTTT
CDR3: CASSGQHMNTEAFF

length: 14
J: TRBJ1-5
V: TRBV5-5
D: NA
size: NA
DNA: TGTGCCAGCAGCTCCGTCCCCGGGGATCAGCCCCAGCATTTT
CDR3: CASSSVPGDQPQHF

length: 18
J: TRBJ2-1
V: TRBV15
D: TRBD1
size: NA
DNA: TGTGCCACCAGCAGAGATAAGAGTAGGCAGGGGGCCTACAATGAGCAGTTCTTC
CDR3: CATSRDKSRQGAYNEQFF

length: 13
J: TRBJ1-2
V: TRBV10-3
D: NA
size: NA
DNA: TGTGCCATCAGTGTTCAGGGTCACTATGGCTACACCTTC
CDR3: CAISVQGHYGYTF

length: 16
J: TRBJ2-1
V: TRBV5-1
D: TRBD2
size: NA
DNA: TGCGCCAGCAGCTTGGTGACGCGACTAGCGGACAATGAGCAGTTCTTC
CDR3: CASSLVTRLADNEQFF

length: 15
J: TRBJ2-5
V: TRBV5-8
D: NA
size: NA
DNA: TGTGCCAGCAGCCCGGGGTGGGACATCCAAGAGACCCAGTACTTC
CDR3: CASSPGWDIQETQYF

length: 20
J: TRBJ2-1
V: TRBV18
D: TRBD2
size: few
DNA: TGTGCCAGCTCACTGCGGACTAGCGGGAGGGGGGAGATCTCCTACAATGAGCAGTTCTTC
CDR3: CASSLRTSGRGEISYNEQFF

length: 15
J: TRBJ1-1
V: TRBV11-3
D: TRBD1
size: once
DNA: TGTGCCAGCAGCTTGGGGACAGGGGCTTTTGGCGAAGCTTTCTTT
CDR3: CASSLGTGAFGEAFF

length: 15
J: TRBJ1-5
V: TRBV5-8
D: NA
size: NA
DNA: TGTGCCAGCAGCTCTCATGGGTTTAGCAATCAGCCCCAGCATTTT
CDR3: CASSSHGFSNQPQHF

length: 15
J: TRBJ2-3
V: TRBV5-1
D: TRBD1
size: NA
DNA: TGCGCCAGCAGCTATCGGACAGGGGGCACAGATACGCAGTATTTT
CDR3: CASSYRTGGTDTQYF

length: 13
J: TRBJ2-5
V: TRBV27
D: NA
size: once
DNA: TGTGCCAGCAGAATACAGGGCAAGGAGACCCAGTACTTC
CDR3: CASRIQGKETQYF

length: 15
J: TRBJ2-3
V: TRBV9
D: NA
size: NA
DNA: TGTGCCAGCAGCGTATTTGCAGGGGGCACAGATACGCAGTATTTT
CDR3: CASSVFAGGTDTQYF

length: 16
J: TRBJ2-2
V: TRBV2
D: TRBD1
size: NA
DNA: TGTGCCAGCAGGCCCACGGACAGGGTGAACACCGGGGAGCTGTTTTTT
CDR3: CASRPTDRVNTGELFF

length: 11
J: TRBJ2-1
V: TRBV20-1
D: NA
size: NA
DNA: TGCAGTGCCGGTCTAGCAAATGAGCAGTTCTTC
CDR3: CSAGLANEQFF

length: 16
J: TRBJ1-2
V: TRBV5-6
D: NA
size: NA
DNA: TGTGCCAGCAGCTTGGCGGGCCGGCCCGGTCAGGATGGCTACACCTTC
CDR3: CASSLAGRPGQDGYTF

length: 14
J: TRBJ1-1
V: TRBV10-3
D: NA
size: NA
DNA: TGTGCCATCAGGCCGGGTCCGGGGAACACTGAAGCTTTCTTT
CDR3: CAIRPGPGNTEAFF

length: 18
J: TRBJ2-3
V: TRBV11-2
D: TRBD2
size: NA
DNA: TGTGCCAGCAGCCCCCCGGGACTAGCGGGAGGGTTGACAGATACGCAGTATTTT
CDR3: CASSPPGLAGGLTDTQYF

length: 15
J: TRBJ1-3
V: TRBV30
D: NA
size: NA
DNA: TGTGCCTGGAGGAGACAGCCTCACTCTGGAAACACCATATATTTT
CDR3: CAWRRQPHSGNTIYF

length: 15
J: TRBJ2-1
V: TRBV13
D: TRBD2
size: NA
DNA: TGTGCCAGCAGCTTACTAGCGGGAGTTGGGAATGAGCAGTTCTTC
CDR3: CASSLLAGVGNEQFF

length: 15
J: TRBJ2-5
V: TRBV5-1
D: TRBD2
size: NA
DNA: TGCGCCAGCAGCGCCCAGCGGGGGGACCAAGAGACCCAGTACTTC
CDR3: CASSAQRGDQETQYF

length: 17
J: TRBJ2-5
V: TRBV5-6
D: NA
size: NA
DNA: TGTGCCAGCAGCCCCATGGCCGGGACACAAAAACAAGAGACCCAGTACTTC
CDR3: CASSPMAGTQKQETQYF

length: 17
J: TRBJ2-5
V: TRBV4-1
D: TRBD2
size: once
DNA: TGCGCCAGCAGCCAAGATAGAGCTACTAGCGGCCAAGAGACCCAGTACTTC
CDR3: CASSQDRATSGQETQYF

length: 15
J: TRBJ2-3
V: TRBV2
D: TRBD1
size: few
DNA: TGTGCCAGCAGTGCTACGACAGGGAGCACAGATACGCAGTATTTT
CDR3: CASSATTGSTDTQYF

length: 14
J: TRBJ2-2
V: TRBV5-1
D: NA
size: NA
DNA: TGCGCCAGCAGCTCCGGGAGTAACACCGGGGAGCTGTTTTTT
CDR3: CASSSGSNTGELFF

length: 14
J: TRBJ2-7
V: TRBV15
D: NA
size: NA
DNA: TGTGCCACCAGCGAGCACAGGGAGGTGGGCGAGCAGTACTTC
CDR3: CATSEHREVGEQYF

length: 10
J: TRBJ1-1
V: TRBV30
D: NA
size: NA
DNA: TGTGCCTGGGGCAGTACAGAAGCTTTCTTT
CDR3: CAWGSTEAFF

length: 13
J: TRBJ1-1
V: TRBV11-2
D: NA
size: once
DNA: TGTGCCAGCAGCTTAGGGGTTCAGGGAAAAGCTTTCTTT
CDR3: CASSLGVQGKAFF